This TCR beta chain was recovered during a study of CD8 T cells in ankylosing spondylitis. Trimming stripped 7 bases from V and 1 base from J, with 7 bases between. The CDR3 extends over 12 amino acids. Preparation of TCR beta libraries was done by quantitative 5'-RACE with molecular barcodes. One entry per CDR3 protein, called by TCRdb with MiXCR from the 5' RACE reads. The data contain about 140,000 distinct CDR3 sequences, approximately 7.3% of them seen just once; the ten biggest clones take up roughly 12%. Study observations and caveats: Reportedly, disease-linked clones are significantly enriched in ankylosing spondylitis patients' matched synovial fluid. Reactive arthritis synovial fluid and blood previously showed some of these motif variants.

At least ten counts were recorded for this clonotype. Its antigen is unknown. The specimen was blood, either unsorted or a sorted T cell fraction (not recorded which). The source is a female donor with ankylosing spondylitis or in good health (not recorded which). The genes are TRBV12-3 or TRBV12-4 and TRBJ1-1; D unresolved. In DNA, the CDR3 is TGTGCCAGCAATTCAGGGAACACTGAAGCTTTCTTT. It encodes CASNSGNTEAFF.